What follows is one TCR beta chain and its context. No antigen is known for it. Primers: 60 Vbeta forward and 13 Jbeta reverse. Assay: immunoSEQ multiplex PCR; the TCRdb copy retains only in-frame clones and omits some. This repertoire shows roughly 110,000 clones, 60% to 85% found once; its top ten account for roughly an eighth. This specimen comes from a study of cytomegalovirus exposure and HLA in healthy donors. Turning to the study itself: The study placed approximately 81% of its 398 genotyped donors in the Caucasian-associated ancestry cluster.

Overall study results and limits: Cytomegalovirus status was reportedly diagnosed by the classifier with high specificity and sensitivity. In an earlier analysis, about 87% or about 30%: the productive usage of most TCR beta V segments.

Donors in the study were healthy people who gave bone marrow. The CDR3 has 14 amino acids. V lost 7 bases to trimming and J lost 6 bases; unmatched junction nucleotides: 9. Germline V gene data show CDR1 as SQVTM and CDR2 as ANQGSEA. This receptor was taken from a woman aged 35 to 49 in good health and CMV-seropositive. The sample taken for sequencing was PBMCs. The chain couples TRBV29-1 to TRBJ2-1; 10 positions match TRBD1. CDR3 in DNA: TGCAGCGGTGGGGGGGACAGGGGACGCAATGAGCAGTTCTTC. It yields the protein CSGGGDRGRNEQFF.